The 22 T cell receptor beta chains below come from one sample, sequenced in a study of control samples from healthy donors and cancer patients. The method was immunoSEQ multiplex PCR; TCRdb's version includes in-frame clones alone and lacks a portion of them. Counted here are 110,000 or so clones, 85% to 90% occurring once; the ten biggest clones make up 17%. Sequenced sample: blood. The source is a woman aged 45-59 years in good health.

The rearrangement links TRBV6-6 to TRBJ1-1, with 9 positions matching TRBD1. J gave up 4 bases and V 5 bases, and 11 bases lay outside the gene matches. The CDR3 has 16 residues. Germline V gene sequence: CDR1 MNHNY, CDR2 SVGAGI (reference sequence). The CDR3 DNA reads as TGTGCCAGCAGTATCCGACAGGGGGTAGGGGGCACTGAAGCTTTCTTT. Translated: CASSIRQGVGGTEAFF.

CDR3 DNA: TGCGCCAGCAGCTTGCGTACAGCGAACACTGAAGCTTTCTTT. Amino acid sequence: CASSLRTANTEAFF. The gene calls are TRBV5-1 and TRBJ1-1; D is undetermined. Germline values: CDR1 SGHRS, CDR2 YFSETQ. Between the trimmed V and J ends, which lost 1 base and 1 base, there was a span of 8 bases. The CDR3 runs 14 residues.

The V and J genes are TRBV11-2 and TRBJ1-2; tentatively, D is TRBD1 (6 bases). V was cut by 6 bases and J by 2 bases, with 10 bases left in between. This CDR3 has 13 residues. The V gene's germline CDR1 is SGHAT and CDR2 FQNNGV. CDR3 sequence: CASSGQQNYGYTF. The DNA of the CDR3 is TGTGCCAGCAGTGGACAGCAGAACTATGGCTACACCTTC.

V is TRBV9 and J is TRBJ2-1, with a weak D call TRBD2 (6 bases). Per the germline V gene, CDR1 is SGDLS and CDR2 is YYNGEE. The CDR3 is 15 amino acids. V shed 3 bases and J shed 2 bases, with 12 bases lying between them. The CDR3 loop reads CASSARGVAYNEQFF. The CDR3, as DNA: TGTGCCAGCAGCGCCCGCGGGGTCGCCTACAATGAGCAGTTCTTC.

The chain carries TRBV7-9 and TRBJ1-1; D call uncertain. V was trimmed by 1 base and J by 1 base, leaving 4 bases between them. This CDR3 contains 13 residues. The germline gives CDR1 SEHNR, CDR2 FQNEAQ (reference sequence). CDR3 amino acids: CASSLVPNTEAFF. The DNA of the CDR3 is TGTGCCAGCAGCTTAGTGCCGAACACTGAAGCTTTCTTT. Based on the CDR3 plus reference TRBV7-9 and TRBJ1-1, the full variable domain is DTGVSQNPRHKITKRGQNVTFRCDPISEHNRLYWYRQTLGQGPEFLTYFQNEAQLEKSRLLSDRFSAERPKGSFSTLEIQRTEQGDSAMYLCASSLVPNTEAFFGQGTRLTVV.

CDR3 sequence (DNA): TGTGCCAGCAGCGTGGACGAGACGAACACCGGGGAGCTGTTTTTT. Protein sequence: CASSVDETNTGELFF. The rearrangement joins TRBV9 to TRBJ2-2; D not resolved. This CDR3 has 15 residues. Germline V gene sequence: CDR1 SGDLS, CDR2 YYNGEE. Trimming pared 2 bases from V and 0 bases from J, leaving 8 bases between.

The rearrangement links TRBV12-3 or TRBV12-4 to TRBJ2-7; D is uncertain. The CDR3 loop spans 12 amino acids. Deletions cut 4 bases from V and 5 bases from J, with 9 bases between. The CDR3 DNA sequence: TGTGCCAGCAGTTACTTAGTCCACGAGCAGTACTTC. Amino acids: CASSYLVHEQYF.

J is TRBJ2-7 and V is TRBV2; D is unresolved. This CDR3 spans 12 amino acids. V lost 8 bases and J 2 bases, leaving 10 bases between the germline ends. CDR1 SNHLY and CDR2 FYNNEI come from the germline V gene. CDR3 in DNA: TGTGCCAGCCGCGCTGAAACCTACGAGCAGTACGTC. Protein sequence: CASRAETYEQYV.

The CDR3 protein is CATEISGKSGNEQFF. The CDR3 DNA reads as TGTGCCACCGAGATTAGCGGGAAAAGTGGAAATGAGCAGTTCTTC. The chain employs TRBV24-1 and TRBJ2-1; 8 nucleotides line up with TRBD2. Germline loops: CDR1 KGHDR, CDR2 SFDVKD. J gave up 7 bases and V 9 bases, and 13 bases lay outside the gene matches. CDR3 length: 15 residues.

The table lists this clone with a few counts. This rearrangement joins TRBV9 to TRBJ2-7; no clear D gene. This CDR3 is built from 15 residues. The germline V gene encodes CDR1 SGDLS and CDR2 YYNGEE. Between the trimmed V and J ends, which lost 4 bases and 5 bases, there was a span of 19 bases. CDR3 sequence reads: CASSTSVMTFNEQYF. In DNA form, the CDR3 reads TGTGCCAGCAGCACTTCGGTCATGACCTTTAACGAGCAGTACTTC. Full variable domain (outside the CDR3, taken from reference TRBV9 and TRBJ2-7): DSGVTQTPKHLITATGQRVTLRCSPRSGDLSVYWYQQSLDQGLQFLIQYYNGEERAKGNILERFSAQQFPDLHSELNLSSLELGDSALYFCASSTSVMTFNEQYFGPGTRLTVT.

This clone was counted a single time. The chain uses TRBV7-9 and TRBJ2-7; D is unclear. V lost 2 bases to trimming and J lost 7 bases, with 6 bases between them. This CDR3 contains 11 residues. Germline V gene data show CDR1 as SEHNR and CDR2 as FQNEAQ (reference sequence). CDR3 sequence (DNA): TGTGCCAGCAGCTTAAGTAGTGAGCAGTACTTC. It codes for CASSLSSEQYF.

The J gene is TRBJ1-1, the V gene TRBV7-2; a possible D gene is TRBD1 (5 bases). Deletions cut 5 bases from V and 1 base from J, with 14 bases between. This CDR3 has 15 amino acids. In germline, CDR1 is SGHTA, CDR2 FQGNSA. The CDR3: CASSRGVGENTEAFF. In DNA form, the CDR3 reads TGTGCCAGCAGCAGGGGAGTGGGGGAGAACACTGAAGCTTTCTTT.

The rearrangement uses TRBV20-1 and TRBJ2-4; D gene unclear. V was pared by 6 bases and J by 4 bases, with 7 bases between. The length of the CDR3 is 11 residues. The germline V gene encodes CDR1 DFQATT and CDR2 SNEGSKA (reference sequence). CDR3 DNA: TGCAGTGCCCGGTCGAAAAACATTCAGTACTTC. Protein sequence: CSARSKNIQYF.

About this clone: Within the sample, other DNA sequences also encode this same CDR3. The chain uses TRBV2 and TRBJ2-7; D is perhaps TRBD1 or TRBD2 (6 bases each). Trimming took off 6 bases at V and 6 bases at J, with 24 bases between the two ends. CDR3 length: 16 amino acids. CDR1 and CDR2 from the germline V gene are SNHLY and FYNNEI. CDR3 protein: CASRGAGSPLGGEQYF. Here the CDR3 DNA reads TGTGCCAGCAGGGGGGCAGGGAGCCCTTTGGGAGGCGAGCAGTACTTC.

The chain carries TRBV4-3 and TRBJ1-2; no clear D gene. Trimming pared 1 base from V and 4 bases from J, leaving 7 bases between. The CDR3 is 13 residues long. From germline, CDR1 is LGHNA and CDR2 YSLEER. The CDR3 loop is CASSQGNLYGYTF. In nucleotides, the CDR3 is TGCGCCAGCAGCCAAGGGAACCTCTATGGCTACACCTTC.

The rearrangement uses TRBV2 and TRBJ2-5; the D is unclear. CDR3 length: 14 residues. Germline V lookup: CDR1 SNHLY, CDR2 FYNNEI. V was clipped by 6 bases and J by 7 bases, with 18 bases between them. The CDR3: CASRMLRLRATQYF. The CDR3 region has the DNA TGTGCCAGCAGGATGCTCAGGCTCCGGGCGACCCAGTACTTC.

This clone was recorded once. The chain couples TRBV7-8 to TRBJ2-1; TRBD2 agrees at 9 bases. Trimming took 8 bases from V and 7 from J; bases not matched to a gene: 9. The CDR3 runs to 14 residues. Germline lookup yields CDR1 SGHVS and CDR2 FQNEAQ. CDR3 bases: TGTGCCAGCCTTGGGGCTAGCGGGGTAAATGAGCAGTTCTTC. Residues: CASLGASGVNEQFF.

The gene calls are TRBV27 and TRBJ2-2, with D perhaps matching TRBD1 or TRBD2 (5 bases each). V lost 4 bases and J 5 bases, leaving 17 bases between the germline ends. The CDR3 runs to 16 residues. Germline V lookup: CDR1 MNHEY, CDR2 SMNVEV (reference sequence). The CDR3 nucleotides read TGTGCCAGCAGTTCGCATGGGACGCCTTTGACCGGGGAGCTGTTTTTT. It encodes CASSSHGTPLTGELFF.

V and J are TRBV5-6 and TRBJ2-7; D is uncertain. CDR3 length: 13 amino acids. Trimming took off 0 bases at V and 2 bases at J, with 6 bases between the two ends. Germline values: CDR1 SGHDT, CDR2 YYEEEE. The CDR3 loop is CASSLGAPYEQYF. CDR3 DNA sequence: TGTGCCAGCAGCTTGGGTGCCCCCTACGAGCAGTACTTC.

The chain has TRBV30 and TRBJ2-7, with D tentatively TRBD2 (6 bases). This CDR3 is built from 13 residues. CDR1 and CDR2 (germline): GTSNPN, SVGIG (reference sequence). The germline V and J ends were trimmed by 5 bases and 0 bases, with 11 bases remaining between them. The DNA of the CDR3 is TGTGCCTGGGAGGGAGGCAGCTCCTACGAGCAGTACTTC. It translates to CAWEGGSSYEQYF.

The CDR3 DNA sequence: TGTGCCAGCAGCTTAGGCCGAGGCCCGCTAGGCTACACCTTC. It is translated as CASSLGRGPLGYTF. This chain uses TRBV13 with TRBJ1-2; D call uncertain. The V and J ends lost 0 bases and 8 bases respectively, with 13 bases between them. The CDR3 is made up of 14 amino acids. Germline lookup yields CDR1 PRHDT and CDR2 FYEKMQ (reference sequence).

The chain joins TRBV24-1 to TRBJ2-5, with D possibly being TRBD1 (6 bases). V lost 6 bases and J lost 5, with 9 bases in between. CDR1 is KGHDR, CDR2 SFDVKD, per germline. This CDR3 is built from 12 residues. DNA for the CDR3: TGTGCCACCAGTCAGGGGACGGAGACCCAGTACTTC. Translation: CATSQGTETQYF.